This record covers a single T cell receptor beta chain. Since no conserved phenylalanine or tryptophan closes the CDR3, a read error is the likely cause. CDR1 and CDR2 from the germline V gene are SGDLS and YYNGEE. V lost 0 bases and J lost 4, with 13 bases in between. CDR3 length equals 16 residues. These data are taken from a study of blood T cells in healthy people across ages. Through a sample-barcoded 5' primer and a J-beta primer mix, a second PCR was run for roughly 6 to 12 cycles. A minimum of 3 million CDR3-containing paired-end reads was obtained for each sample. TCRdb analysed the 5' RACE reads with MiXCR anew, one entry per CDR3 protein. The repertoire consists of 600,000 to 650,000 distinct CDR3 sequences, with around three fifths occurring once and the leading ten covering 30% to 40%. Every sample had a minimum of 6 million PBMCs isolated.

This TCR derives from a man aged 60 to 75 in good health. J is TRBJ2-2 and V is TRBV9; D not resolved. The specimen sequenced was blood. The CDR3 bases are TGTGCCAGCAGCGTAGGAATTGGGCAACTCACCGGGGAGCTGTTTCTT. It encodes CASSVGIGQLTGELFL.